A selection of T cell receptor beta chains follows, all from one sample in a study of cytomegalovirus exposure and HLA in healthy donors. Data came from immunoSEQ multiplex PCR; TCRdb stores just in-frame clones and leaves some out. The sample contains some 120,000 clones, more than 95% of which appear only once. The sequenced sample consisted of PBMCs. The source of these receptors is a man younger than 35 in good health and CMV-seronegative. Both conserved end residues are part of each CDR3. D genes are given only for firm matches. Size is omitted from some rows. Given values are once, few, many or a class for expanded clones.

j_call v_call d_call clone_size cdr3_length cdr3_nt cdr3_aa
TRBJ2-5 TRBV11-3 . . 15 TGTGCCAGCAGCTCTCCGAAGCTAAACCAAGAGACCCAGTACTTC CASSSPKLNQETQYF
TRBJ2-7 TRBV7-3 . . 14 TGTGCCAGCAGCTTAAGTGGGCAGTCCTACGAGCAGTACTTC CASSLSGQSYEQYF
TRBJ2-1 TRBV7-9 TRBD2 . 13 TGTGCCAGCAGCTCCGGACTAGCGGGAGGAGGAATCTTC CASSSGLAGGGIF
TRBJ1-5 TRBV2 . . 14 TGTGCCAGCAAATCGGACAGCCAATATCAGCCCCAGCATTTT CASKSDSQYQPQHF
TRBJ2-7 TRBV4-2 . . 14 TGTGCCAGCAGCCAAGATAGCGACCTCTACGAGCAGTACTTC CASSQDSDLYEQYF
TRBJ2-2 TRBV9 TRBD1 . 18 TGTGCCAGCAGCGGACAACCGGACAGGTACAGGTATCCCGGGGAGCTGTTTTTT CASSGQPDRYRYPGELFF
TRBJ1-2 TRBV28 . . 12 TGTGCCAGCAGTGGAGCTAACTATGGCTACACCTTC CASSGANYGYTF
TRBJ1-1 TRBV27 TRBD1 . 14 TGTGCCAGCAGGGGGAGACAGGGAAAACCTGAAGCTTTCTTT CASRGRQGKPEAFF
TRBJ1-3 TRBV6-5 . . 15 TGTGCCAGCAGTTTACGGGGTAACTCTGGAAACACCATATATTTT CASSLRGNSGNTIYF
TRBJ2-1 TRBV7-2 . . 13 TGTGCCAGCAGCTTTACTCATTACAATGAGCAGTTCTTC CASSFTHYNEQFF
TRBJ2-3 TRBV18 TRBD1 . 13 TGTGCCAGCTCACCCTCGGGACAGGTTAAGCAGTATTTT CASSPSGQVKQYF
TRBJ2-7 TRBV27 . . 12 TGTGCCAGCAGTTCCGTTCCCTACGAGCAGTACTTC CASSSVPYEQYF
TRBJ1-5 TRBV27 . . 13 TGTGCCAGCAGTTTAGGAGAAGGTCAGCCCCAGCATTTT CASSLGEGQPQHF
TRBJ2-5 TRBV5-1 TRBD2 . 15 TGCGCCAGCATGGGACTAGCGGGAGCCTCCGCGGCCCAGTACTTC CASMGLAGASAAQYF
TRBJ1-1 TRBV30 TRBD1 once 13 TGTGCCTGGAGTGTGAGGGACAGTGATGAAGCTTTCTTT CAWSVRDSDEAFF
TRBJ1-1 TRBV19 . . 14 TGTGCCAGTAGCAATACAGGCGGGAGCACTGAAGCTTTCTTT CASSNTGGSTEAFF
TRBJ2-3 TRBV6-6 TRBD2 few 16 TGTGCCAGCAGTCGGGGGAAAGCTAGCGGGACAGATACGCAGTATTTT CASSRGKASGTDTQYF
TRBJ1-2 TRBV7-9 . . 12 TGTGCCAGCAGCTTGGACAGCTATGGCTACACCTTC CASSLDSYGYTF
TRBJ2-7 TRBV7-2 . . 16 TGTGCCAGCAGCTTAGGTTTTGGACTGACTAACTACGAGCAGTACTTC CASSLGFGLTNYEQYF
TRBJ1-2 TRBV7-3 . . 15 TGTGCCAGCAGCAAGTCATGGGGGAGCGGGGATGGCTACACCTTC CASSKSWGSGDGYTF
TRBJ1-2 TRBV7-9 . . 11 TGTGCCAGCAGCTTTACAGGTCTCTACACCTTC CASSFTGLYTF
TRBJ2-7 TRBV14 . . 13 TGTGCCAGCAGCCAAGAAAGGGGTTACGAGCAGTACTTC CASSQERGYEQYF
TRBJ2-3 TRBV11-2 . . 14 TGTGCCAGCAGCTTAATTACACCCACAGATACGCAGTATTTT CASSLITPTDTQYF
TRBJ1-3 TRBV5-6 . . 14 TGTGCCAGCAGCTTCGGCAGGTCTGGAAACACCATATATTTT CASSFGRSGNTIYF
TRBJ2-4 TRBV2 . . 17 TGTGCCAGCAGTGATCCCCGGGAAGCCTTAGCCAAAAACATTCAGTACTTC CASSDPREALAKNIQYF
TRBJ2-1 TRBV30 . . 12 TGTGCCTGGAGTGTGCGAGCGGGTGAGCAGTTCTTC CAWSVRAGEQFF
TRBJ2-7 TRBV7-9 . . 14 TGTGCCAGCAGCTACCCCGGGATCCCCTACGAGCAGTACTTC CASSYPGIPYEQYF
TRBJ1-1 TRBV6-5 TRBD1 . 15 TGTGCCAGCAGTAACCACAGGGGGCGCCGCCCTGAAGCTTTCTTT CASSNHRGRRPEAFF
TRBJ2-1 TRBV28 TRBD1 . 16 TGTGCCAGCAGTGACACCGGGACAGGCCGCTACAATGAGCAGTTCTTC CASSDTGTGRYNEQFF
TRBJ2-5 TRBV6-5 . . 13 TGTGCCAGCAGTTACGGGGGGAGGGAGACCCAGTACTTC CASSYGGRETQYF
TRBJ2-7 TRBV15 TRBD2 . 14 TGTGCCACATCAACGGGGAGGGACGACTACGAGCAGTACTTC CATSTGRDDYEQYF
TRBJ1-1 TRBV27 TRBD1 . 15 TGTGCCAGCTACAAGCCAGGGGGCGCGTGGGGGGAAGCTTTCTTT CASYKPGGAWGEAFF
TRBJ2-7 TRBV6-1 . . 15 TGTGCCAGCAGCACAGAACCCGGGATCTCCTACGAGCAGTACTTC CASSTEPGISYEQYF
TRBJ1-3 TRBV20-1 . . 11 TGCAGTGCCCAGGACAGCGTCTATAGGTATTTT CSAQDSVYRYF
TRBJ2-7 TRBV11-2 TRBD2 . 17 TGTGCCAGCAGCATTTCTCCTAATCCGGGACTACTCTACGAGCAGTACTTC CASSISPNPGLLYEQYF
TRBJ2-7 TRBV7-2 TRBD2 . 14 TGTGCCAGCAGCTCTCAGCGGGATTCCTACGAGCAGTACTTC CASSSQRDSYEQYF
TRBJ2-1 TRBV6-4 . . 13 TGTGCCAGCAGTGACCGAGCGTTCAATGAGCAGTTCTTC CASSDRAFNEQFF
TRBJ1-1 TRBV6-1 . . 17 TGTGCCAGCAGGGAACGCTTGTCGTGGACAGTGAACACTGAAGCTTTCTTT CASRERLSWTVNTEAFF
TRBJ2-4 TRBV11-1 . . 14 TGTGCCAGCAGCTCGGACAGAGTAGGAAACATTCAGTACTTC CASSSDRVGNIQYF
TRBJ1-2 TRBV7-9 TRBD1 . 13 TGTGCCAGCAGCCCGGGACAGAAGTCTGGCTACACCTTC CASSPGQKSGYTF
TRBJ2-7 TRBV11-2 . . 13 TGTGCCAGCAGCCTACAGGGTAGATACGAGCAGTACTTC CASSLQGRYEQYF
TRBJ1-1 TRBV28 . . 15 TGTGCCAGCGCTTCTGTCCAGGGGTTAGGGACTGAAGCTTTCTTT CASASVQGLGTEAFF
TRBJ1-2 TRBV30 . . 13 . CAWGSGTGGGISF
TRBJ2-3 TRBV19 . . 13 TGTGCCAGTAGTCTAAGGGGGACAGATACGCAGTATTTT CASSLRGTDTQYF
TRBJ2-2 TRBV12-5 TRBD2 . 18 TGTGCTAGTGGTTTGGACGGACTAGCGGGAGTCTACACCGGGGAGCTGTTTTTT CASGLDGLAGVYTGELFF
TRBJ1-1 TRBV25-1 . . 13 TGTGCCAGCAGTGAATCAGTGAACACTGAAGCTTTCTTT CASSESVNTEAFF
TRBJ2-1 TRBV9 . . 15 TGTGCCAGCCTAAGGGACTTGGGGCCCTACAATGAGCAGTTCTTC CASLRDLGPYNEQFF
TRBJ2-7 TRBV9 . . 15 TGTGCCAGCAGCGTAGGGTCGATACCCCAGGGCGAGCAGTACTTC CASSVGSIPQGEQYF
TRBJ1-2 TRBV30 . . 13 TGTGCCTGGGATGACAGAAAGATCTATGGCTACACCTTC CAWDDRKIYGYTF
TRBJ2-2 TRBV29-1 TRBD2 . 16 TGCAGCGTTGGCGATAGCGGGGCCCTATGGACCGGGGAGCTGTTTTTT CSVGDSGALWTGELFF
TRBJ2-7 TRBV6-5 TRBD1 . 16 TGTGCCAGCAGTTACTCCAGGACAGGGGCCTCCTACGAGCAGTACTTC CASSYSRTGASYEQYF